The 20 T cell receptor beta chains reported below all come from one sample, sequenced in a study of prognosis after radiotherapy for stage I lung cancer. CDR3 of TCR beta was amplified from genomic DNA via a two-round multiplex PCR. Initially, in first-round PCR, primers specific to each TRBV and TRBJ gene were used. TCRdb re-called the multiplex PCR reads through MiXCR, storing one row per CDR3 protein. This table has fewer than 40,000 distinct CDR3 sequences, less than 40% appearing once. Sequences were derived from PBMCs, sampled before or after stereotactic body radiation therapy (not recorded which). Source of these receptors: a donor aged 50 or older with non-small cell lung cancer.

J is TRBJ2-1 and V is TRBV12-5, with 7 bases identical to TRBD2. Trimming at V came to 1 base and at J to 7 bases, leaving 16 bases not matched to a gene. The CDR3 consists of 18 residues. CDR1 is LGHNT and CDR2 is FRNRAP in the germline V gene. CDR3 in amino acids: CASGLATTGGSILNEQFF. Here the CDR3 DNA reads TGTGCTAGTGGTTTGGCCACGACTGGCGGGAGCATCTTAAATGAGCAGTTCTTC.

As to this clonotype: This likely reflects a read error, since a far larger clone is one base away. CDR3 residues: CASSLGDREDYF. DNA of the CDR3: TGTGCCAGCAGCTTAGGGGACCGGGAGGATTACTTC. V gene TRBV7-3 combines with J gene TRBJ2-7, with 7 bases that match TRBD2. Looked up from germline, CDR1 is SGHTA and CDR2 is FQGTGA. Trimming cost V 2 bases and J 13 bases; bases outside gene matches: 8. The CDR3 totals 12 residues. The whole variable domain, filled in from reference TRBV7-3 and TRBJ2-7, reads GAGVSQTPSNKVTEKGKYVELRCDPISGHTALYWYRQSLGQGPEFLIYFQGTGAADDSGLPNDRFFAVRPEGSVSTLKIQRTERGDSAVYLCASSLGDREDYFGPGTRLTVT.

To note about this clonotype: A far larger clone lies a single base away; this is likely a read error. The chain links TRBV7-9 to TRBJ2-1, with D possibly being TRBD2 (6 bases). This CDR3 contains 14 residues. Germline V gene data show CDR1 as SEHNR and CDR2 as FQNEAQ (reference sequence). The CDR3 bases are TGTGCCATCAGCGGTTTGGGGGGAGGAGGTTTGAAGTTCTTC. Encoded protein: CAISGLGGGGLKFF.

V and J are TRBV6-1 and TRBJ1-1, with D possibly being TRBD1 (5 bases). CDR3 length: 13 residues. Trimming cost V 8 bases and J 4 bases, with 14 bases left between them. Germline CDR1 is MNHNS and CDR2 is SASEGT. In nucleotides, the CDR3 is TGTGCCAGCTCCCCCCAGGGTACCACTGAAGCTTTCTTT. Translated: CASSPQGTTEAFF.

The CDR3 DNA follows: TGTGCCAGCAGCTATAGCGGGAGTCCCCACAATGAGCAGTTCTTC. This translates into CASSYSGSPHNEQFF. The rearrangement joins TRBV11-2 to TRBJ2-1, with TRBD2 matching 9 bases. V shed 4 bases, J shed 5 bases, and the junction held 6 bases outside the gene matches. The CDR3 is made up of 15 amino acids. In germline, CDR1 is SGHAT, CDR2 FQNNGV.

Remarks on this clonotype: A read error likely explains this, since a far larger clone differs by one base. The rearrangement uses TRBV6-2 or TRBV6-3 and TRBJ1-1, with TRBD1 as a possible D gene (5 bases). V was pared by 5 bases and J by 0 bases, with 7 bases between. Germline V gene lookup returns CDR1 MNHEY and CDR2 SVGEGT. The CDR3 length is 13 residues. The CDR3 nucleotides are TGTGCCAGCAGTAGGGGATTGAACACTGAAGCTTTCTTT. Amino acids: CASSRGLNTEAFF.

Many counts were recorded for this clonotype. The chain uses TRBV6-2 or TRBV6-3 and TRBJ2-1; 10 nucleotides match TRBD2. This CDR3 is built from 15 residues. Per germline, CDR1 MNHEY and CDR2 SVGEGT. V dropped 7 bases and J dropped 4; count of bases not matched to a gene: 7. The CDR3 sequence: CASTLSGGAYNEQFF. CDR3 bases: TGTGCCAGCACCCTAAGCGGGGGGGCTTACAATGAGCAGTTCTTC.

The CDR3 DNA is TGTGCCAGCAGCCAAGATTTTGGTAGCAGCAATGAGCAGTTCTTC. This translates into CASSQDFGSSNEQFF. This chain links TRBV4-2 with TRBJ2-1; D not resolved. The CDR3 covers 15 residues. Germline V lookup: CDR1 LGHNA, CDR2 YNFKEQ. V gave up 0 bases and J gave up 6 bases, with 12 bases separating them.

This clonotype has at least ten counts. The chain links TRBV11-2 to TRBJ2-5; 8 bases match TRBD1. J gave up 1 base and V 2 bases, and 6 bases lay outside the gene matches. This CDR3 comprises 16 residues. The germline gives CDR1 SGHAT, CDR2 FQNNGV. The CDR3: CASSLSVGQGQETQYF. The CDR3 nucleotides are TGTGCCAGCAGCTTATCCGTAGGACAGGGCCAAGAGACCCAGTACTTC.

This clonotype was seen many times. The chain uses TRBV2 and TRBJ2-3; 9 positions match TRBD2. Germline V gives CDR1 SNHLY, CDR2 FYNNEI. The CDR3 is 17 amino acids. V gave up 3 bases and J gave up 1 base; unmatched junction bases: 8. The CDR3, as DNA: TGTGCCAGCAGTGATGGTATTAGCGGGAGCGGCACAGATACGCAGTATTTT. Its translation: CASSDGISGSGTDTQYF. Looking up the rest from reference TRBV2 and TRBJ2-3 gives the full variable domain: EPEVTQTPSHQVTQMGQEVILRCVPISNHLYFYWYRQILGQKVEFLVSFYNNEISEKSEIFDDQFSVERPDGSNFTLKIRSTKLEDSAMYFCASSDGISGSGTDTQYFGPGTRLTVL.

The chain combines TRBV6-1 with TRBJ2-3, with D perhaps assigned TRBD1 or TRBD2 (6 bases each). Germline loops: CDR1 MNHNS, CDR2 SASEGT. The CDR3 loop spans 16 amino acids. The CDR3 coding sequence is TGTGCTTCCCTTCATGGAGGGGGGATCGCCACAGATACGCAGTATTTT. Translation gives CASLHGGGIATDTQYF.

This clonotype has only one observation. A read error likely explains this, since a far larger clone differs by one base. The CDR3 reads CASSRGHGAEAFF. DNA of the CDR3: TGTGCCAGCAGCCGGGGACATGGTGCTGAAGCTTTCTTT. The gene calls are TRBV6-2 or TRBV6-3 and TRBJ1-1; weak D call: TRBD1 (6 bases). V was cut by 6 bases and J by 6 bases, with 14 bases left in between. Germline V gene lookup returns CDR1 MNHEY and CDR2 SVGEGT. This CDR3 has 13 amino acids.

The rearrangement uses TRBV27 and TRBJ2-7; D unclear. Germline values: CDR1 MNHEY, CDR2 SMNVEV (reference sequence). The CDR3 is made up of 13 amino acids. The germline V and J ends were trimmed by 5 bases and 2 bases, with 10 bases remaining between them. CDR3 region: CASSPGPPYEQYF. CDR3 bases: TGTGCCAGCAGTCCGGGCCCTCCCTACGAGCAGTACTTC.

This clonotype was observed many times. The chain carries TRBV19 and TRBJ2-3; 8 bases align to TRBD1. CDR1 LNHDA and CDR2 SQIVND come from the germline V gene (reference sequence). Trimming took 6 bases from V and 2 from J; bases not matched to a gene: 7. The CDR3 sequence is 15 residues long. CDR3 bases: TGTGCCAGTAGCCCGGGACAGGCCGACACAGATACGCAGTATTTT. Residues: CASSPGQADTDTQYF.

Note on this clonotype: The junction differs from germline at one of its ends, possibly a read error. This chain connects TRBV6-2 or TRBV6-3 to TRBJ2-2; D is possibly TRBD2 (5 bases). This CDR3 spans 15 amino acids. In germline, CDR1 is MNHEY, CDR2 SVGEGT. This CDR3 reads CASSRAWAGTWELFF. The CDR3 DNA is TGTGCCAGCAGTAGGGCCTGGGCGGGCACCTGGGAGCTGTTTTTT.

This clonotype was seen repeatedly, ten times or more. This chain joins TRBV12-3 or TRBV12-4 and TRBJ2-5; D remains ambiguous. This CDR3 has 14 amino acids. Deletions cut 0 bases from V and 2 bases from J, with 7 bases between. CDR3 region: CASSLAAYQETQYF. The CDR3 nucleotides are TGTGCCAGCAGTTTAGCGGCGTATCAAGAGACCCAGTACTTC.

The gene calls are TRBV6-8 and TRBJ1-2, with 9 bases lining up with TRBD1. This CDR3 contains 15 residues. After removal of 7 bases from V and 2 bases from J, the junction contained 8 bases not matched to a gene. Germline lookup yields CDR1 MNHGY and CDR2 SAAAGT. The CDR3 spells CASIPRDRVNYGYTF. DNA for the CDR3: TGTGCCAGCATCCCAAGGGACAGGGTAAACTATGGCTACACCTTC.

As for this clonotype: A much larger clone lies one base from this, so it may be a read error. This chain joins TRBV5-1 and TRBJ2-5; 8 bases match TRBD2. This CDR3 region has 20 residues. The V and J ends lost 1 base and 9 bases, in that order; junction bases with no gene match: 26. Germline lookup yields CDR1 SGHRS and CDR2 YFSETQ. The CDR3 DNA reads as TGCGCCAGCAGCTTGCCCCATACAGGGACGCTAGCGGGCAAACGAGGGGCCCAGTACTTC. Its protein is CASSLPHTGTLAGKRGAQYF.

The DNA for the CDR3 is TGTGCCAGCATCGCCCCGACAGGGCCCACCGGGGAGCTGTTTTTT. It translates to CASIAPTGPTGELFF. The chain has TRBV28 and TRBJ2-2; 7 bases align to TRBD1. The CDR3 runs 15 residues. The germline V gene has CDR1 MDHEN and CDR2 SYDVKM. J gave up 4 bases and V 7 bases, and 9 bases lay outside the gene matches.

This clonotype was detected once. The rearrangement joins TRBV13 to TRBJ2-3; TRBD2 matches at 8 bases. In germline, CDR1 is PRHDT, CDR2 FYEKMQ (reference sequence). V dropped 5 bases and J dropped 1; count of bases not matched to a gene: 5. CDR3 length equals 15 residues. The CDR3: CASSRSGGGTDTQYF. The CDR3 DNA reads as TGTGCCAGCAGCCGTTCGGGGGGGGGCACAGATACGCAGTATTTT.